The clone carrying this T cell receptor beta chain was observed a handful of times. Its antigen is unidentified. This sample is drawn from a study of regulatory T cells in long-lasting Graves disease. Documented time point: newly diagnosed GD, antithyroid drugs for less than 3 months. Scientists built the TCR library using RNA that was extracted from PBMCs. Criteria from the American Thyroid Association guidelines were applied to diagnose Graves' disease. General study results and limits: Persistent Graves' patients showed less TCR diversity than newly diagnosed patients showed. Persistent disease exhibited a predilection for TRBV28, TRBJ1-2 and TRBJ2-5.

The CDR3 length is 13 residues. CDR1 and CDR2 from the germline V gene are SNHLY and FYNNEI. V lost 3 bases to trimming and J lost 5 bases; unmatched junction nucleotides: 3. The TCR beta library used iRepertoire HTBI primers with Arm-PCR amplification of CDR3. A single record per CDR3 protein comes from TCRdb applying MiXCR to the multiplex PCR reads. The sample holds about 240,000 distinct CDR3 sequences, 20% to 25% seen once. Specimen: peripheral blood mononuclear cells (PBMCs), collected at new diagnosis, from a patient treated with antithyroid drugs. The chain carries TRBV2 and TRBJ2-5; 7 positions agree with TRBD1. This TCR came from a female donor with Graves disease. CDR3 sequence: CASSDTGAETQYF. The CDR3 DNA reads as TGTGCCAGCAGTGACACAGGGGCCGAGACCCAGTACTTC.